Included here is one T cell receptor (beta chain) sequence, with context. What antigen it recognizes has not been identified. No much larger clonotype is one base removed from it; base qualities were not supplied. TCRbeta CDR3 regions were amplified from genomic DNA using the immunoSEQ Assay, a bias-controlled multiplex PCR. As for how the authors treated the data: The number of nucleated cells in each sample was estimated by amplification of reference gene primers within the assay. To quantify the absolute abundance of each unique TCRbeta CDR3 rearrangement, sequence reads were collapsed and filtered. Productive Simpson clonality was computed per sample as the square root of Simpson's diversity index over productive rearrangements. TCRdb took over this immuneACCESS table, retaining in-frame rearrangements with V and J assigned. Such tables are incomplete; in checked studies, under half of the missing clones stem from an unresolved V gene, and the remainder is unexplained. V and J calls and clone size are copied from that table; D and trimming were computed from the DNA. A total of 65,000 to 100,000 clones appear in this sample, 80% to 90% of them only once. The top ten constitute more than 8% of the sample.

From the cysteine up to the phenylalanine, the CDR3 has a length of 15 residues. Only the CDR3 DNA is retained, 45 bases long and in frame from the first base. The germline V and J ends show losses of 4 bases and 0 bases respectively, and no gene match explains 5 bases of the junction. The germline V gene encodes CDR1 SGHRS and CDR2 YFSETQ. The sample originates from a study of blood T cell repertoires in COVID-19 (dated by TCRdb to about 2020). Study-wide context: Collaborator samples came from the United States, Italy and Spain and covered acute and convalescent phases of COVID-19. The prospective study material was composed of cDNA or gDNA derived from T cells, B-cell-depleted T cells, or PBMCs. Subjects who had been exposed to COVID-19, were actively infected with it, or had recovered from it provided the deeply sampled blood TCRbeta repertoires that made up the dataset. The repertoires were made available in a free public database intended to serve as a resource for research on the immune response to SARS-CoV-2. Samples came from the ongoing ImmuneRACE study (first 160 participants) plus 1,254 subjects from 6 global collaborators. A de-identified subject ID, COVID-19 status, age in years and sex were almost always included in the sample metadata. Where HLA class I and class II types were available, the types were taken from metadata supplied by the sample provider, not from assay-based typing.

Results the study describes overall, beyond this receptor: The quantity of clinical and demographic metadata differed by source and by participant and was supplied without curation.

The collaborating institutions used their own protocols to collect whole blood in K2EDTA tubes. For TCRbeta analysis, collaborators shipped samples as frozen whole blood, isolated PBMCs, or DNA extracted from either of those sample types. This clonotype was obtained from a man in his fifties with acute or convalescent COVID-19. The sequence links TRBV5-1 to TRBJ2-3, with 7 bases aligning to TRBD2. Material: peripheral blood. This receptor has the CDR3 CASSTGDYSTDTQYF. The sequenced DNA: TGCGCCAGCAGCACCGGGGACTACAGCACAGATACGCAGTATTTT. When the CDR3 is completed using the reference TRBV5-1 and TRBJ2-3 genes on either side, the full variable domain is KAGVTQTPRYLIKTRGQQVTLSCSPISGHRSVSWYQQTPGQGLQFLFEYFSETQRNKGNFPGRFSGRQFSNSRSEMNVSTLELGDSALYLCASSTGDYSTDTQYFGPGTRLTVL.